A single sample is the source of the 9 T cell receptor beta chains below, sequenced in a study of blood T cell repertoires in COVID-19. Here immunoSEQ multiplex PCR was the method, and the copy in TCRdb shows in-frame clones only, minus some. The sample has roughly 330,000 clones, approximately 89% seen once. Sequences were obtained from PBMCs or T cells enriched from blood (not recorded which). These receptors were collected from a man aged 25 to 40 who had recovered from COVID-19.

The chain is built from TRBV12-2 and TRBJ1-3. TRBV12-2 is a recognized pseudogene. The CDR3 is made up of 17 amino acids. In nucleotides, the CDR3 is TGTGCAAGTCGCTTAACCCCCCCCGGGGGGACTGGAAACACCATATATTTT. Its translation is CASRLTPPGGTGNTIYF.

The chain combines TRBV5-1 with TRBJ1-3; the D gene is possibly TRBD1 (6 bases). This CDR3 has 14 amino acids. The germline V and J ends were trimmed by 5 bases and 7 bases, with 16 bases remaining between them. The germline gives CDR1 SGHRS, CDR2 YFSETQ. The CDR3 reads CASRSYRADNTIYF. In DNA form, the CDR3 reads TGCGCCAGCAGAAGCTACAGGGCCGACAACACCATATATTTT. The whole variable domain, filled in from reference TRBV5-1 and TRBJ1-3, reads KAGVTQTPRYLIKTRGQQVTLSCSPISGHRSVSWYQQTPGQGLQFLFEYFSETQRNKGNFPGRFSGRQFSNSRSEMNVSTLELGDSALYLCASRSYRADNTIYFGEGSWLTVV.

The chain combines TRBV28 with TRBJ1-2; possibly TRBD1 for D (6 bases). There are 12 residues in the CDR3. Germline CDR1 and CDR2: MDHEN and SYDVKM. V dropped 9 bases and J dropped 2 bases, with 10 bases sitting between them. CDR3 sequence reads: CASLQGNYGYTF. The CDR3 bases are TGTGCCAGTTTACAGGGAAACTATGGCTACACCTTC.

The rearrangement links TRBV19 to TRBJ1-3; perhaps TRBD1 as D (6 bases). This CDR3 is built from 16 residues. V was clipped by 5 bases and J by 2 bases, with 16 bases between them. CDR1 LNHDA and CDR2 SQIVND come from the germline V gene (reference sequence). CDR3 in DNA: TGTGCCAGTAGTTCCCCAATCCGACAGGCTGGAAACACCATATATTTT. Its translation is CASSSPIRQAGNTIYF.

The CDR3 sequence: CASSYSRQGGTDTQYF. For the CDR3, the DNA is TGTGCCAGCAGTTACTCACGGCAGGGTGGAACAGATACGCAGTATTTT. The chain joins TRBV6-6 to TRBJ2-3; D perhaps matches TRBD1 (5 bases). The germline V gene has CDR1 MNHNY and CDR2 SVGAGI (reference sequence). The CDR3 runs 16 residues. With 0 bases removed from V and 3 bases from J, the gap between germline ends came to 13 bases.

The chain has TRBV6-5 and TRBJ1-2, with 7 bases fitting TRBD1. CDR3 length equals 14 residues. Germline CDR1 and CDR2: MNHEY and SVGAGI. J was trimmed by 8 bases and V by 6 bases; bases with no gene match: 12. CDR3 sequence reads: CASRHNRGLEGYTF. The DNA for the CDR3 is TGTGCCAGCAGACATAACAGGGGACTGGAAGGCTACACCTTC.

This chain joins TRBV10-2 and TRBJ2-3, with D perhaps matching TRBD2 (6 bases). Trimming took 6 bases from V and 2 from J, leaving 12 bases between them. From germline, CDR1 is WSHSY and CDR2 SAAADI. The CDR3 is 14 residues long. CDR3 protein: CASSLGGITDTQYF. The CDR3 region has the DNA TGCGCCAGCAGCCTCGGCGGGATCACAGATACGCAGTATTTT.

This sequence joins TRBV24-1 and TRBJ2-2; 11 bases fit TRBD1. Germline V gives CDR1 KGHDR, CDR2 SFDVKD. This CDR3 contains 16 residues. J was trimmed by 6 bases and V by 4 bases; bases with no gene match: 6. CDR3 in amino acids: CATSDRTGGAAGELFF. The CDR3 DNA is TGTGCCACCAGTGACCGGACAGGGGGCGCGGCCGGGGAGCTGTTTTTT.

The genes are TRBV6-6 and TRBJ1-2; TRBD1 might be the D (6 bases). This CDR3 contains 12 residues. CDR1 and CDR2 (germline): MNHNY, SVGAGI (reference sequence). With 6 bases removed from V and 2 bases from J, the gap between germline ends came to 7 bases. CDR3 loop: CASSQGNYGYTF. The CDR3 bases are TGTGCCAGCAGCCAGGGGAACTATGGCTACACCTTC.